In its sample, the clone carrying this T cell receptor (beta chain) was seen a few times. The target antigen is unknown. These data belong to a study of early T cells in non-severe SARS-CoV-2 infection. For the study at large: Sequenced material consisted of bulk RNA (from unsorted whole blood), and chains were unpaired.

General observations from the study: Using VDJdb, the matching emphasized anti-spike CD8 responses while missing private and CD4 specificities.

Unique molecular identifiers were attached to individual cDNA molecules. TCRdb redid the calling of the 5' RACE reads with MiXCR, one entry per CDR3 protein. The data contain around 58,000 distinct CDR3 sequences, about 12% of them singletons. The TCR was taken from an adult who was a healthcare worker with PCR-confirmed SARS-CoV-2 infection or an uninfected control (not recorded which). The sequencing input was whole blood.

CDR3 DNA: TGTGCCATCAGTGTACAGGACAGTACCTACGAGCAGTACTTC. Amino acid sequence: CAISVQDSTYEQYF. The chain recombines TRBV10-3 with TRBJ2-7, with D possibly being TRBD1 (6 bases). Germline CDR1 is ENHRY and CDR2 is SYGVKD. The CDR3 is 14 amino acids. The V end lost 4 bases, the J end lost 2 bases, and 12 bases lay between the germline ends.